This TCR beta chain came from a study of T cell responses to AZD1222 COVID-19 vaccine. Repertoires were generated with immunoSEQ multiplex PCR, while TCRdb's copy carries only in-frame clones and drops some. The sample yields roughly 150,000 clones, nearly 95% seen once. CDR1 SGHVS and CDR2 FNYEAQ come from the germline V gene. V was clipped by 5 bases and J by 6 bases; unmatched bases: 12. The length of the CDR3 is 16 residues. The specimen comprised peripheral blood, sampled on day 0 of AZD1222 vaccination. This sequence originates from an adult in good health. The V gene is TRBV7-6, the J gene TRBJ1-1, with TRBD1 matching 10 bases. The CDR3 region has the DNA TGTGCCAGCAGCCTCGGGACAGGGGCCTCCGGAGCTGAAGCTTTCTTT. Translating it yields CASSLGTGASGAEAFF.